This TCR beta chain comes out of a study of T-cell reconstitution after alpha-beta-depleted transplantation in children. On this clonotype: Its cognate antigen is unknown.

Study results and caveats: The authors attributed T-cell counts and diversity one year after transplant mostly to newly produced T cells.

There are 12 residues in the CDR3. The germline V gene encodes CDR1 DFQATT and CDR2 SNEGSKA (reference sequence). Trimming stripped 1 base from V and 6 bases from J, with 7 bases between. The authors prepared the TCRbeta library with unique molecular identifiers. From the PCR reads, TCRdb called clonotypes with MiXCR, one entry per CDR3 protein. This repertoire shows about 300,000 distinct CDR3 sequences, roughly 8.2% found once; its top ten account for 8.5% to 9.5%. Sequences were derived from peripheral blood, sampled 360 days after TCRalphabeta/CD19-depleted stem cell transplant. The receptor comes from a female patient between 2 and 15 years old who had a stem cell transplant for Fanconi anemia, so the T cells may come from the graft donor. V gene TRBV20-1 combines with J gene TRBJ1-5; D unresolved. CDR3: CSARGGSQPQHF. The CDR3 DNA is TGCAGTGCTAGAGGCGGAAGTCAGCCCCAGCATTTT.